A selection of T cell receptor beta chains follows, all from one sample in a study of blood T cells in healthy people across ages. From the 5' RACE reads, TCRdb called clonotypes with MiXCR, one entry per CDR3 protein. Of roughly 800,000 distinct CDR3 sequences in the sample, about 53% are singletons; the top ten hold about 38%. The specimen sequenced was blood. These receptor sequences come from a man of 80 years or more in good health. The CDR3 runs from the conserved cysteine through the conserved F or W. A D gene is named only where the DNA matches it firmly. Part of the rows lack a size; the others show once, few, many or a class for expanded clones.

V gene,D gene,J gene,clone size,CDR3 protein,CDR3 DNA
TRBV21-1,NA,TRBJ2-7,NA,CASSRHRDKKSSYEQYF,TGTGCCAGCAGCAGACATCGGGACAAAAAAAGCTCCTACGAGCAGTACTTC
TRBV14,NA,TRBJ2-7,NA,CASSRSGTYEQYF,TGTGCCAGCAGCCGCTCCGGGACCTACGAGCAGTACTTC
TRBV7-3,NA,TRBJ2-3,NA,CTSSHDVEDTQYF,TGTACCAGCAGCCACGATGTCGAAGATACGCAGTATTTT
TRBV7-3,NA,TRBJ2-6,few,CASSPSDAGVMGANVLTF,TGTGCCAGCAGCCCCTCTGACGCGGGCGTGATGGGGGCCAACGTCCTGACTTTC
TRBV20-1,TRBD2,TRBJ2-7,NA,CSARIRGSGSYEQYF,TGCAGTGCTAGAATACGCGGGAGCGGGAGCTACGAGCAGTACTTC
TRBV20-1,NA,TRBJ2-3,NA,CSASTPSGGLDRYAYF,TGCAGTGCTAGTACCCCCTCCGGAGGATTGGACAGATACGCGTATTTT
TRBV14,TRBD1,TRBJ2-1,NA,CASSRPGQGPYNEQFF,TGTGCCAGCAGCCGACCAGGACAGGGGCCTTACAATGAGCAGTTCTTC
TRBV25-1,NA,TRBJ1-5,few,CASSAIGYNQPQHF,TGTGCCAGCAGTGCGATAGGCTACAATCAGCCCCAGCATTTT
TRBV25-1,TRBD1,TRBJ2-3,many,CASSPRQGLDTQYF,TGTGCCAGCAGTCCCCGACAGGGCCTGGATACGCAGTATTTT
TRBV27,NA,TRBJ2-7,few,CASSLSFGDYTYEQYF,TGTGCCAGCAGTTTATCGTTTGGAGACTATACCTACGAGCAGTACTTC
TRBV12-3/TRBV12-4,NA,TRBJ2-1,NA,CASSLAEYNEQFF,TGTGCCAGCAGTTTGGCGGAATACAATGAGCAGTTCTTC
TRBV20-1,TRBD2,TRBJ2-5,NA,CSAFLAGVGNEQYF,TGCAGTGCTTTTTTAGCGGGAGTAGGAAATGAGCAGTACTTC
TRBV27,TRBD1,TRBJ2-1,once,CASSRTGDGEQFF,TGTGCCAGCAGCCGGACAGGGGACGGTGAGCAGTTCTTC
TRBV12-3/TRBV12-4,TRBD1,TRBJ2-4,NA,CASRQGAKNIQYF,TGTGCCAGCAGACAGGGGGCCAAAAACATTCAGTACTTC
TRBV3-1,NA,TRBJ2-4,few,CASSQDPPSGDQYF,TGTGCCAGCAGCCAAGATCCCCCCTCGGGGGATCAGTACTTC
TRBV20-1,NA,TRBJ2-7,NA,CSARPSYEQYF,TGCAGTGCTAGACCGTCCTACGAGCAGTACTTC
TRBV6-6,NA,TRBJ2-7,NA,CASSYNRPSVSYEQYF,TGTGCCAGCAGTTACAATCGTCCTAGTGTCTCCTACGAGCAGTACTTC
TRBV7-3,NA,TRBJ2-3,NA,CASSSSVTDTQYF,TGTGCCAGCAGCTCCTCAGTCACAGATACGCAGTATTTT
TRBV12-3/TRBV12-4,NA,TRBJ2-1,NA,CASRRLSGGSYNEQFF,TGTGCCAGCAGAAGACTCAGTGGGGGGTCCTACAATGAGCAGTTCTTC
TRBV6-6,TRBD1,TRBJ2-6,NA,CASSRGQGSSGANVLTF,TGTGCCAGCAGTAGGGGACAGGGGTCCTCTGGGGCCAACGTCCTGACTTTC
TRBV10-3,NA,TRBJ2-7,NA,CAISAQREDYEQYF,TGTGCCATCAGTGCCCAGCGAGAGGACTACGAGCAGTACTTC